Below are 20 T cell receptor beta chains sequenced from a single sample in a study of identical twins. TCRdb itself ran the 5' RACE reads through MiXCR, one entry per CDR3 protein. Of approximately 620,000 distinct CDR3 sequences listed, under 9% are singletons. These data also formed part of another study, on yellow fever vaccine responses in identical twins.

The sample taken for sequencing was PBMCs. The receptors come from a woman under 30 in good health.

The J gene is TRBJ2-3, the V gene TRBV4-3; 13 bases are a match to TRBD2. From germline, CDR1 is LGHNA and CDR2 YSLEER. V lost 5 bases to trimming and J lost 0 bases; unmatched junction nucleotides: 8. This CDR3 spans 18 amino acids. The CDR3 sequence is CASSEYRLAGGSTDTQYF. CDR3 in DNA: TGCGCCAGCAGCGAATACCGACTAGCGGGAGGAAGCACAGATACGCAGTATTTT.

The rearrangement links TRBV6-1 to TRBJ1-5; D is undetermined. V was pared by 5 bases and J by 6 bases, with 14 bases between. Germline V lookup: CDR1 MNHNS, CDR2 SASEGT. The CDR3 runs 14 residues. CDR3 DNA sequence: TGTGCCAGCAGTCTCCAAGGGCTCTCTCAGCCCCAGCATTTT. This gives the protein CASSLQGLSQPQHF.

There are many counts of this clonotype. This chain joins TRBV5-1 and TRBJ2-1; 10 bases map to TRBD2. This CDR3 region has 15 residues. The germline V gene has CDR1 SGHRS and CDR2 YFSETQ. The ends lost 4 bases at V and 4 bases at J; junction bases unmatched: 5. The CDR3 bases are TGCGCCAGCAGCCCACCAGCGGGAGGGTACAATGAGCAGTTCTTC. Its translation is CASSPPAGGYNEQFF.

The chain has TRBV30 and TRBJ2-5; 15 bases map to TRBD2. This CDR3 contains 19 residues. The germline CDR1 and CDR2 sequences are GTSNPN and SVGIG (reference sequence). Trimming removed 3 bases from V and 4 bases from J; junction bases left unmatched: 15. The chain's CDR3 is CAWRFSPGLAGGLRETQYF. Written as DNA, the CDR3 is TGTGCCTGGAGGTTCTCCCCAGGACTAGCGGGGGGGCTTCGAGAGACCCAGTACTTC.

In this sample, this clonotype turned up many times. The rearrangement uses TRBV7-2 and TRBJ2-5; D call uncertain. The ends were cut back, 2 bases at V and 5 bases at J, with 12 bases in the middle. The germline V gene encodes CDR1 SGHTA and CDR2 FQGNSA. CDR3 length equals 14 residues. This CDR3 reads CASSLSVGLETQYF. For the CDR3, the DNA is TGTGCCAGCAGCTTAAGTGTGGGGTTGGAGACCCAGTACTTC.

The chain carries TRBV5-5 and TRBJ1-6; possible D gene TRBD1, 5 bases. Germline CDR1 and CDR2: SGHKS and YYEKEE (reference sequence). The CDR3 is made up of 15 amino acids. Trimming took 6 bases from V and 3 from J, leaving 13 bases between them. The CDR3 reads CASILTAIYNSPLHF. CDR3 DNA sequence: TGTGCCAGCATCCTGACAGCCATCTATAATTCACCCCTCCACTTT.

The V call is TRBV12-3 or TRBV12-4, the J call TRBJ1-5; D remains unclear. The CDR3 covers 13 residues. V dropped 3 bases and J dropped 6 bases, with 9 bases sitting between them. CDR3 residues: CASSLGRVQPQHF. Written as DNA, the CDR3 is TGTGCCAGCAGTTTGGGGAGGGTTCAGCCCCAGCATTTT.

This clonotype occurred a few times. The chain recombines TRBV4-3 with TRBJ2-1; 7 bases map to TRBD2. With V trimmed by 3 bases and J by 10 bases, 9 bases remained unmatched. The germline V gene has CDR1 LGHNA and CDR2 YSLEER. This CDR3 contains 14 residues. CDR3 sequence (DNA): TGCGCCAGCAGCCACAGCAGGGCGGGAGAAGAGCAGTTCTTC. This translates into CASSHSRAGEEQFF.

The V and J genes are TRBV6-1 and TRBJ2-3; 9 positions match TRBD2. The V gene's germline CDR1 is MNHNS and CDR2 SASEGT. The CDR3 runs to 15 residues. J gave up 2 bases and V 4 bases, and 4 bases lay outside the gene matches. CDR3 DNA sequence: TGTGCCAGCAGTGCAAGCGGGGGGCCCACAGATACGCAGTATTTT. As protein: CASSASGGPTDTQYF.

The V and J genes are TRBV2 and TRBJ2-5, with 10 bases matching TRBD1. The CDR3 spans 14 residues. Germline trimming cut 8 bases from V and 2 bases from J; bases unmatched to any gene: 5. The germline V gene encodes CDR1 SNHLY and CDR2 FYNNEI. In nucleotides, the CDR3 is TGTGCCAGCCCCCCGGGACAGGGGCAAGAGACCCAGTACTTC. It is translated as CASPPGQGQETQYF.

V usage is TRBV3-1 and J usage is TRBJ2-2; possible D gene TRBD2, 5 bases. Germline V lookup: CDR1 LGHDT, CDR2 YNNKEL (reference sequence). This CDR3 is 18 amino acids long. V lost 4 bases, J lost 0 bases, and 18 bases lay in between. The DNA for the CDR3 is TGTGCCAGCAGCCGAGGCGGGCCGGGCGGCTCGAACACCGGGGAGCTGTTTTTT. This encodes CASSRGGPGGSNTGELFF. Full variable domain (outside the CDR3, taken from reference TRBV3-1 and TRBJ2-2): DTAVSQTPKYLVTQMGNDKSIKCEQNLGHDTMYWYKQDSKKFLKIMFSYNNKELIINETVPNRFSPKSPDKAHLNLHINSLELGDSAVYFCASSRGGPGGSNTGELFFGEGSRLTVL.

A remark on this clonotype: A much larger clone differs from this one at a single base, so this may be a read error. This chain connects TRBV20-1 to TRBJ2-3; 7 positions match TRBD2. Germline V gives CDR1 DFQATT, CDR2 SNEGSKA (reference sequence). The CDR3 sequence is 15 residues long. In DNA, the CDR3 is TGCAGTGCTAGGGACCGGGAGGAGTCCACAGAGACGCAGTATTTT. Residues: CSARDREESTETQYF.

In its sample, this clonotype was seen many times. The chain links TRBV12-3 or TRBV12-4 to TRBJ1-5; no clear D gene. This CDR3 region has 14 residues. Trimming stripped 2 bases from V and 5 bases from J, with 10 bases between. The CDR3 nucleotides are TGTGCCAGCAGTTTATATAGCCTCGATCAGCCCCAGCATTTT. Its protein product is CASSLYSLDQPQHF.

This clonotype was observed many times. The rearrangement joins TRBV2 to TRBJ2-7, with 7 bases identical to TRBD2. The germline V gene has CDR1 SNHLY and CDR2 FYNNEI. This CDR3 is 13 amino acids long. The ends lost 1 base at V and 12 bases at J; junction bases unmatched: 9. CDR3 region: CASSEGRGGTWYF. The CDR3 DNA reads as TGTGCCAGCAGTGAAGGCCGCGGGGGAACTTGGTACTTC.

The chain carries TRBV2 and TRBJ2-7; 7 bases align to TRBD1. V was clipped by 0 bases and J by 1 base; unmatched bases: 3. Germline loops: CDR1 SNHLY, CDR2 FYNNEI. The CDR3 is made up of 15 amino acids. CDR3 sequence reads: CASSEATTGSYEQYF. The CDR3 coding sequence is TGTGCCAGCAGTGAAGCTACGACAGGGTCCTACGAGCAGTACTTC. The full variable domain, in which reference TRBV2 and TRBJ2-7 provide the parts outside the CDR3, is EPEVTQTPSHQVTQMGQEVILRCVPISNHLYFYWYRQILGQKVEFLVSFYNNEISEKSEIFDDQFSVERPDGSNFTLKIRSTKLEDSAMYFCASSEATTGSYEQYFGPGTRLTVT.

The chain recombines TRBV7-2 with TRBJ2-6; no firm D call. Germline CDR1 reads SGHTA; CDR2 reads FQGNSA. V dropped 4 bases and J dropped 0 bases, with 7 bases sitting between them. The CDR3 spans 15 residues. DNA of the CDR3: TGTGCCAGCAGCTCGGACGTCTCTGGGGCCAACGTCCTGACTTTC. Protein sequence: CASSSDVSGANVLTF.

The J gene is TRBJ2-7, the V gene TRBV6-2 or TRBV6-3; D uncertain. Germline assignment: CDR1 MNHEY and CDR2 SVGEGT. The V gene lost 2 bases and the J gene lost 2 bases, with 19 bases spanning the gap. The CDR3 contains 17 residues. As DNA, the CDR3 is TGTGCCAGCAGTTACAGTATCGGCAGGAAAGTAACCTACGAGCAGTACTTC. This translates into CASSYSIGRKVTYEQYF.

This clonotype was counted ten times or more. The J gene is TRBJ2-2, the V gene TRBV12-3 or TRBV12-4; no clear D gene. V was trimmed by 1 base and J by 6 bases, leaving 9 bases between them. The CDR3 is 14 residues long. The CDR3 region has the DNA TGTGCCAGCAGTTTAGTAGGATTCCCCGGGGAGCTGTTTTTT. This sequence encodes CASSLVGFPGELFF.

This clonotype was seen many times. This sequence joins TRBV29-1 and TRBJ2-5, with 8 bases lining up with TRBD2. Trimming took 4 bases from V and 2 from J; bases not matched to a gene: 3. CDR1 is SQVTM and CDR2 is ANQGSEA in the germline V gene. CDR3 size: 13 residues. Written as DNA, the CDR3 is TGCAGCGTTGCCGGGGGGGGTCAAGAGACCCAGTACTTC. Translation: CSVAGGGQETQYF.

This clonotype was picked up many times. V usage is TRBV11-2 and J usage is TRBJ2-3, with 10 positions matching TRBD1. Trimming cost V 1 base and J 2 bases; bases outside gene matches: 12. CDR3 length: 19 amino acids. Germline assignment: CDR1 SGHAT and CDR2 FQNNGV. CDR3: CASSLVGGATGGPTDTQYF. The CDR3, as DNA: TGTGCCAGCAGCTTAGTCGGTGGGGCGACAGGGGGCCCCACAGATACGCAGTATTTT.